Described below is a single T cell receptor (beta chain) sequence and its context. The data belong to a study of blood T cell repertoires in COVID-19. The CDR3 spans 14 residues. V lost 2 bases and J lost 4; bases outside the gene matches: 3. Germline CDR1 reads SGHDN; CDR2 reads FVKESK. Sequenced by immunoSEQ multiplex PCR; TCRdb stores in-frame clones only, minus some. The sample has about 260,000 clones; 80% to 90% are singletons. Sequencing was carried out using PBMCs or T cells enriched from blood (not recorded which). The TCR sequence derives from a woman under 30 who had recovered from COVID-19. The rearrangement links TRBV14 to TRBJ1-2; 8 nucleotides line up with TRBD1. Here the CDR3 DNA reads TGTGCCAGCAGCCAAACGGACAGGGCCTATGGCTACACCTTC. This gives the protein CASSQTDRAYGYTF.